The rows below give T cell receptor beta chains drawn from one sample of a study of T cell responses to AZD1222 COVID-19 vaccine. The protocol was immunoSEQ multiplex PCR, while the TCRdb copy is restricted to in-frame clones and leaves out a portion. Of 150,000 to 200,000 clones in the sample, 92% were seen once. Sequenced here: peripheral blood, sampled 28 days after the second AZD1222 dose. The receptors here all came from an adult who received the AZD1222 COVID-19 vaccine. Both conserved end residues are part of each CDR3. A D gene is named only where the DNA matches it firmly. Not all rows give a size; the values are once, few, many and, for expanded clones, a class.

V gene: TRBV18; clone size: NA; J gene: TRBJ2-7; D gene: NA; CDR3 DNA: TGTGCCAGCTCACCACCGGGGCAGGGCCCCTACGAGCAGTACTTC; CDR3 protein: CASSPPGQGPYEQYF
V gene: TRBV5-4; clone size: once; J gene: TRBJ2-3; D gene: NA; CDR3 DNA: TGTGCCAGCAGCTCTACTAACCAGGGACCAAGCGCAGATACGCAGTATTTT; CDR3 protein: CASSSTNQGPSADTQYF
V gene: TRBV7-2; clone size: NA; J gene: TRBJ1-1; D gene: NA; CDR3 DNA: TGTGCCAGCAGCTTAGCAGGGGGGGATGAAGCTTTCTTT; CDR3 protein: CASSLAGGDEAFF
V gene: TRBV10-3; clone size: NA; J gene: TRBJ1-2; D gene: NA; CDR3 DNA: TGTGCCATCAGTGAGTCGCCAAGCTATGGCTACACCTTC; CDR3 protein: CAISESPSYGYTF
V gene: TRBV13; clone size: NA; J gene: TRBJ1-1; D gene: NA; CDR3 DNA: TGTGCCAGCAGCTTAGGGGGCAGGGTGAACACTGAAGCTTTCTTT; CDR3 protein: CASSLGGRVNTEAFF
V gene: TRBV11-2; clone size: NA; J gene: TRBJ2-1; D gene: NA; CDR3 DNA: TGTGCCAGCAGCTTAGAAGGAGGGGCCTCCTACAATGAGCAGTTCTTC; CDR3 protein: CASSLEGGASYNEQFF
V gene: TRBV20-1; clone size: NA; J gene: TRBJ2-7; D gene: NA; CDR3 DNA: TGCAGTGCTTCGAACTCCTACGAGCAGTACTTC; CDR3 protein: CSASNSYEQYF
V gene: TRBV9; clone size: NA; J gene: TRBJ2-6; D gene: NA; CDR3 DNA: TGTGCCAGCAGCAACGGGAACTCTGGGGCCAACGTCCTGACTTTC; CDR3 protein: CASSNGNSGANVLTF
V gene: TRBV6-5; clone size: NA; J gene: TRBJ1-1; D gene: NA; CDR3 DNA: TGTGCCAGCAGCTCGACCGAGAACACTGAAGCTTTCTTT; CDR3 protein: CASSSTENTEAFF
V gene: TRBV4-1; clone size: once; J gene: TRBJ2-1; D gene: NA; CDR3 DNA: TGCGCCAGCAGCCAAGGGGGGCGGGCCCCGCCTTACAATGAGCAGTTCTTC; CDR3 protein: CASSQGGRAPPYNEQFF
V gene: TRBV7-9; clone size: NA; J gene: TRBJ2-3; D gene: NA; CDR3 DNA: TGTGCCAGCAGCGTTGTAAGCACAGATACGCAGTATTTT; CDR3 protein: CASSVVSTDTQYF
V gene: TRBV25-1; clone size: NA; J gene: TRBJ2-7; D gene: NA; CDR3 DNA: TGTGCCAGCAGGGCCCGGGACGGGACCTACGAGCAGTACTTC; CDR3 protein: CASRARDGTYEQYF
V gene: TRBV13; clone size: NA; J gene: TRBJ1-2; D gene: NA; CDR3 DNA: TGTGCCAGCAGCCCGCAACCGACCGGACAGAACTATGGCTACACCTTC; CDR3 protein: CASSPQPTGQNYGYTF
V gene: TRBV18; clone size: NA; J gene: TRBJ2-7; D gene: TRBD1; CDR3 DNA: TGTGCCAGCTCAATTCAGGGGGACGAGCAGTACTTC; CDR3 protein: CASSIQGDEQYF
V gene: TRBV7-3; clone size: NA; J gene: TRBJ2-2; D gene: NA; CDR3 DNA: TGTGCCAGCGGTGGGGGGGGCCGGGCCGGGGAGCTGTTTTTT; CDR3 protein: CASGGGGRAGELFF
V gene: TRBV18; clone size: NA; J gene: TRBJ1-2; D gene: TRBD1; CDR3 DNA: TGTGCCAGCTCACCCCGGACAGGGTTCAACTATGGCTACACCTTC; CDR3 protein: CASSPRTGFNYGYTF